These 27 T cell receptor beta chains share one sample of origin, sequenced in a study of T cells after yellow fever vaccination (dated by TCRdb to about 2019). The treatment or condition label for this specimen denotes: live attenuated yellow fever vaccine strain. The receptor library was made with 5' RACE. This sample was sequenced with an Illumina HiSeq 2500. TCRdb trimmed public reads at Q25 via fastp, called clones via MiXCR and kept in-frame beta chains. Each entry is one CDR3 protein sequence, shown with its most common DNA and genes. Here the sample has roughly 340,000 distinct CDR3 sequences; over 8% occur a single time. The ten largest clones add up to under 20% of the sample. Sequences were derived from PBMCs, sampled on the day of the first yellow fever vaccination. The receptors stem from a man between 18 and 35 years old who received the YFV17D yellow fever vaccine.

The chain combines TRBV29-1 with TRBJ2-5; perhaps TRBD1 as D (6 bases). The V and J ends lost 6 bases and 5 bases respectively, with 13 bases between them. The CDR3 runs to 12 residues. The germline V gene encodes CDR1 SQVTM and CDR2 ANQGSEA. CDR3 sequence (DNA): TGCAGCGTGGAAACAGGGAGCGAGACCCAGTACTTC. It encodes CSVETGSETQYF.

This clonotype has a handful of counts. The chain uses TRBV5-6 and TRBJ1-2; 7 bases are a match to TRBD1. The V gene's germline CDR1 is SGHDT and CDR2 YYEEEE. The ends lost 3 bases at V and 8 bases at J; junction bases unmatched: 10. This CDR3 has 14 residues. The CDR3 spells CASSSTGDWRGYTF. CDR3 bases: TGTGCCAGCAGCTCTACAGGGGATTGGCGGGGCTACACCTTC. The entire variable domain, with the rest obtained from reference TRBV5-6 and TRBJ1-2, is as follows: DAGVTQSPTHLIKTRGQQVTLRCSPKSGHDTVSWYQQALGQGPQFIFQYYEEEERQRGNFPDRFSGHQFPNYSSELNVNALLLGDSALYLCASSSTGDWRGYTFGSGTRLTVV.

This clonotype was seen more than once but under ten times. V is TRBV5-6 and J is TRBJ1-1; D possibly corresponds to TRBD1 (5 bases). The CDR3 covers 18 residues. CDR1 is SGHDT, CDR2 YYEEEE, per germline. Trimming left V 3 bases short and J 4 bases short, with 25 bases between. For the CDR3, the DNA is TGTGCCAGCAGCTGGGGGATCGGAGGAATCTCAACGGGCACTGAAGCTTTCTTT. Residues: CASSWGIGGISTGTEAFF.

The chain uses TRBV28 and TRBJ1-1; no definite D call. Per the germline V gene, CDR1 is MDHEN and CDR2 is SYDVKM. This CDR3 region has 12 residues. Trimming pared 10 bases from V and 1 base from J, leaving 10 bases between. CDR3 nucleotide sequence: TGTGCCACCTCGTGGGGGAACACTGAAGCTTTCTTT. The encoded protein is CATSWGNTEAFF.

This clonotype was counted a few times. The gene calls are TRBV6-2 or TRBV6-3 and TRBJ2-3; 8 positions agree with TRBD2. This CDR3 has 14 residues. J gave up 3 bases and V 7 bases, and 6 bases lay outside the gene matches. Germline loops: CDR1 MNHEY, CDR2 SVGEGT. The CDR3 DNA reads as TGTGCCAGCAAACTAGCGGAGACAACAGATACGCAGTATTTT. It specifies CASKLAETTDTQYF.

This clonotype was seen more than once but under ten times. The chain recombines TRBV18 with TRBJ2-3, with 11 positions matching TRBD2. CDR1 and CDR2 from the germline V gene are KGHSH and LQKENI. The J segment lost 2 bases and the V segment lost 4 bases, leaving 8 bases of the junction unmatched. This CDR3 contains 17 residues. CDR3 bases: TGTGCCAGCTCACGACAGATTAGCGGGGGGGCCACAGATACGCAGTATTTT. This codes for CASSRQISGGATDTQYF.

Only a few counts were recorded for this clonotype. The chain employs TRBV24-1 and TRBJ2-5; 7 bases line up with TRBD1. The V segment lost 0 bases and the J segment 4 bases; nucleotides outside the gene matches: 4. The CDR3 consists of 15 residues. CDR1 is KGHDR, CDR2 SFDVKD, per germline. This chain's CDR3 is CATSDLEGAGETQYF. The CDR3 DNA reads TGTGCCACCAGTGATTTGGAGGGGGCTGGAGAGACCCAGTACTTC.

J is TRBJ1-2 and V is TRBV7-9; D not certain. Between the trimmed V and J ends, which lost 5 bases and 2 bases, there was a span of 15 bases. CDR1 and CDR2 (germline): SEHNR, FQNEAQ (reference sequence). The CDR3 is 15 residues long. CDR3 coding DNA: TGTGCCAGCAGCCAGCACAGCAACTTGAACTATGGCTACACCTTC. Translated, it gives CASSQHSNLNYGYTF.

This clonotype has ten or more counts. CDR3 sequence (DNA): TGCGCCAGCAGCTCCCGGGGAGGGGTGGGTGAGCAGTTCTTC. Translating gives CASSSRGGVGEQFF. This chain joins TRBV5-1 and TRBJ2-1; 7 nucleotides match TRBD2. With V trimmed by 3 bases and J by 9 bases, 9 bases remained unmatched. Germline CDR1 reads SGHRS; CDR2 reads YFSETQ. This CDR3 region has 14 residues.

This clonotype was counted a few times. The rearrangement joins TRBV7-9 to TRBJ1-1; 8 positions agree with TRBD1. Trimming took 1 base from V and 5 from J; bases not matched to a gene: 6. CDR1 is SEHNR, CDR2 FQNEAQ, per germline (reference sequence). This CDR3 spans 15 amino acids. The CDR3: CASSLGSGGRTEAFF. CDR3 DNA sequence: TGTGCCAGCAGCTTAGGTTCAGGGGGCCGAACTGAAGCTTTCTTT.

A few counts support this clonotype. The chain recombines TRBV7-9 with TRBJ1-1; 7 bases are shared with TRBD1. Trimming removed 3 bases from V and 5 bases from J; junction bases left unmatched: 9. Per germline, CDR1 SEHNR and CDR2 FQNEAQ (reference sequence). The CDR3 extends over 15 amino acids. The CDR3 DNA follows: TGTGCCAGCAGCTTGGAGGGGGAGGGGGCAACTGAAGCTTTCTTT. Translating it yields CASSLEGEGATEAFF.

This clonotype was detected ten times or more. The chain joins TRBV5-6 to TRBJ2-2; D call uncertain. Germline loops: CDR1 SGHDT, CDR2 YYEEEE. This CDR3 is 15 amino acids long. V lost 4 bases and J lost 2, with 12 bases in between. The CDR3 loop is CASSAWADNTGELFF. In DNA, the CDR3 is TGTGCCAGCAGCGCCTGGGCGGATAACACCGGGGAGCTGTTTTTT.

The V gene is TRBV15, the J gene TRBJ1-6; TRBD1 matches at 9 bases. The CDR3 contains 16 residues. Germline assignment: CDR1 LNHNV and CDR2 YYDKDF (reference sequence). V shed 0 bases and J 8 bases; nucleotides not matched to a gene: 5. CDR3 protein: CATSREGTGGYSPLHF. CDR3 coding DNA: TGTGCCACCAGCAGAGAGGGAACAGGGGGCTATTCACCCCTCCACTTT.

This clonotype appeared many times. The chain joins TRBV7-9 to TRBJ2-3; TRBD2 matches at 8 bases. Germline trimming cut 2 bases from V and 4 bases from J; bases unmatched to any gene: 8. The CDR3 has 16 residues. The germline V gene has CDR1 SEHNR and CDR2 FQNEAQ (reference sequence). The CDR3 loop reads CASSLRRGGRADTQYF. CDR3 coding DNA: TGTGCCAGCAGCTTAAGACGGGGGGGCCGGGCAGATACGCAGTATTTT.

This clonotype has only a few counts. The chain links TRBV7-2 to TRBJ2-3; TRBD2 matches 9 bases. Trimming removed 2 bases from V and 6 bases from J; junction bases left unmatched: 9. Germline assignment: CDR1 SGHTA and CDR2 FQGNSA. There are 16 residues in the CDR3. CDR3 nucleotides: TGTGCCAGCAGCTTATTCGCGGGGGGGCTCTCGGATACGCAGTATTTT. It specifies CASSLFAGGLSDTQYF.

This clonotype showed up just a few times. The chain uses TRBV4-1 and TRBJ2-5; a weak D match, TRBD2 (5 bases). From germline, CDR1 is MGHRA and CDR2 YSYEKL. V was shortened by 1 base and J by 3 bases, with 21 bases between the two germline ends. The CDR3 has 18 residues. CDR3: CASSQAQGRLRIEETQYF. In DNA form, the CDR3 reads TGCGCCAGCAGCCAAGCCCAAGGGAGACTAAGGATCGAAGAGACCCAGTACTTC.

This clonotype was picked up many times. The chain employs TRBV7-2 and TRBJ2-3, with TRBD2 matching 8 bases. Germline loops: CDR1 SGHTA, CDR2 FQGNSA. The CDR3 length is 15 residues. The trim removed 0 bases at V and 6 bases at J, leaving 5 bases unmatched. The chain's CDR3 is CASSLASGAVDTQYF. The DNA of the CDR3 is TGTGCCAGCAGCTTAGCTAGCGGGGCCGTGGATACGCAGTATTTT.

The rearrangement uses TRBV20-1 and TRBJ2-2, with D tentatively TRBD2 (5 bases). The CDR3 extends over 14 amino acids. CDR1 and CDR2 (germline): DFQATT, SNEGSKA (reference sequence). The ends were cut back, 4 bases at V and 7 bases at J, with 16 bases in the middle. CDR3 in DNA: TGCAGTGCTATCTGGGGAAACGAGGGCGGGGAGCTGTTTTTT. Amino acids: CSAIWGNEGGELFF.

The V call is TRBV14, the J call TRBJ2-2, with 7 bases aligning to TRBD1. This CDR3 spans 13 amino acids. CDR1 and CDR2 (germline): SGHDN, FVKESK. The junction had 3 bases not matched to a gene; V was cut back by 2 bases and J by 9 bases. The CDR3 is CASSQNRGRELFF. CDR3 DNA: TGTGCCAGCAGCCAAAACAGGGGCCGGGAGCTGTTTTTT.

This clonotype has just a few counts. The chain carries TRBV12-3 or TRBV12-4 and TRBJ1-5, with no clear D. V gave up 5 bases and J gave up 0 bases, with 14 bases separating them. This CDR3 has 16 amino acids. The CDR3 sequence: CASSPPLEYSNQPQHF. In DNA, the CDR3 is TGTGCCAGCAGTCCCCCCTTGGAGTATAGCAATCAGCCCCAGCATTTT.

This clonotype was found a few times. This chain links TRBV7-9 with TRBJ1-2, with D uncertain. From germline, CDR1 is SEHNR and CDR2 FQNEAQ (reference sequence). This CDR3 contains 13 residues. V lost 5 bases and J lost 8, with 15 bases in between. Here the CDR3 reads CASSETGMVGYTF. The CDR3 DNA sequence: TGTGCCAGCAGCGAGACCGGAATGGTCGGCTACACCTTC.

This chain uses TRBV5-5 with TRBJ2-2; D is possibly TRBD2 (5 bases). The V gene lost 2 bases and the J gene lost 0 bases, with 11 bases spanning the gap. This CDR3 has 16 amino acids. Germline V gene data show CDR1 as SGHKS and CDR2 as YYEKEE (reference sequence). In nucleotides, the CDR3 is TGTGCCAGCAGCTTTAGCGAACAGACGAACACCGGGGAGCTGTTTTTT. Protein product: CASSFSEQTNTGELFF.

J is TRBJ2-3 and V is TRBV28; TRBD1 might be the D (6 bases). Germline V gene sequence: CDR1 MDHEN, CDR2 SYDVKM. The CDR3 spans 16 residues. V was shortened by 2 bases and J by 6 bases, with 18 bases between the two germline ends. In nucleotides, the CDR3 is TGTGCCAGCAGTTTAGAATTAGGACAGTTGGGCGATACGCAGTATTTT. Translated, it gives CASSLELGQLGDTQYF.

This rearrangement joins TRBV5-1 to TRBJ2-5; D remains unclear. The CDR3 totals 14 residues. Trimming shortened V by 4 bases and J by 2 bases, and 12 bases separated the two germline ends. Germline V lookup: CDR1 SGHRS, CDR2 YFSETQ. The CDR3 nucleotides are TGCGCCAGCAGCATGGGTCACCAACAAGAGACCCAGTACTTC. It codes for CASSMGHQQETQYF.

In its sample, this clonotype was seen a few times. The chain has TRBV18 and TRBJ2-7; D is possibly TRBD1 (6 bases). Looked up from germline, CDR1 is KGHSH and CDR2 is LQKENI. Trimming cost V 2 bases and J 4 bases, with 18 bases left between them. The CDR3 is 16 amino acids. The CDR3 sequence is CASSPVQGTRKYEQYF. Here the CDR3 DNA reads TGTGCCAGCTCACCAGTGCAAGGGACACGGAAGTACGAGCAGTACTTC.

This rearrangement joins TRBV6-1 to TRBJ1-5; TRBD1 agrees at 7 bases. CDR3 size: 16 residues. Germline values: CDR1 MNHNS, CDR2 SASEGT. The J segment lost 1 base and the V segment lost 3 bases, leaving 6 bases of the junction unmatched. This CDR3 reads CASSDRQGMSNQPQHF. As DNA, the CDR3 is TGTGCCAGCAGTGATAGACAGGGAATGAGCAATCAGCCCCAGCATTTT.

This rearrangement joins TRBV6-2 or TRBV6-3 to TRBJ2-7; a possible D gene is TRBD1 (6 bases). The CDR3 sequence is 16 residues long. The germline V gene has CDR1 MNHEY and CDR2 SVGEGT. The V end lost 5 bases, the J end lost 2 bases, and 19 bases lay between the germline ends. CDR3 sequence reads: CASSDYEITGTYEQYV. The DNA for the CDR3 is TGTGCCAGCAGTGACTACGAAATTACAGGGACCTACGAGCAGTACGTC.